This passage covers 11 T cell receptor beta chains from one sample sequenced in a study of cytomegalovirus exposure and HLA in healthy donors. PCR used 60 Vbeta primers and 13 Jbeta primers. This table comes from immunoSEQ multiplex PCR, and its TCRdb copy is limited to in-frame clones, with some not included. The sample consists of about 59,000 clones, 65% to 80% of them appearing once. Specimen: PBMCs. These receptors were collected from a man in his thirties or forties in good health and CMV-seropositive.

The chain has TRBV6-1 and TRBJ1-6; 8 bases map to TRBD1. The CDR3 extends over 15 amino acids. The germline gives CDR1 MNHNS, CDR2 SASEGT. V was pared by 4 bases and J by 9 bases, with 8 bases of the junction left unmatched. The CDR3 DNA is TGTGCCAGCAGTGCACCAACAGGGGGAGGTTCACCCCTCCACTTT. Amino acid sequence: CASSAPTGGGSPLHF.

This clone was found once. CDR3 region: CASSILPGQGVSGANVLTF. The CDR3 nucleotides read TGTGCCAGCAGCATCCTGCCGGGACAGGGGGTTTCTGGGGCCAACGTCCTGACTTTC. V gene TRBV5-6 combines with J gene TRBJ2-6; TRBD1 matches 11 bases. Germline V gene sequence: CDR1 SGHDT, CDR2 YYEEEE. CDR3 size: 19 residues. The junction had 10 bases not matched to a gene; V was cut back by 4 bases and J by 1 base.

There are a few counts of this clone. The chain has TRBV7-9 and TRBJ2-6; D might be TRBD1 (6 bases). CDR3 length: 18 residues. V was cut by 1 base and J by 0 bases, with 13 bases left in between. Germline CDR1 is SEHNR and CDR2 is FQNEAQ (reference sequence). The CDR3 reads CASSLGPGQHSGANVLTF. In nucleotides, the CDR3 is TGTGCCAGCAGCTTAGGACCCGGACAGCACTCTGGGGCCAACGTCCTGACTTTC.

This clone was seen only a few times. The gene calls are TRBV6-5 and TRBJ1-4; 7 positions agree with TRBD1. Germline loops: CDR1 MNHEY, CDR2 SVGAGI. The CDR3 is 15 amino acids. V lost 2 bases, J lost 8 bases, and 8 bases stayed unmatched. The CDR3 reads CASSYGTGAGEKLFF. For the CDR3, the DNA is TGTGCCAGCAGTTACGGAACAGGGGCGGGCGAAAAACTGTTTTTT.

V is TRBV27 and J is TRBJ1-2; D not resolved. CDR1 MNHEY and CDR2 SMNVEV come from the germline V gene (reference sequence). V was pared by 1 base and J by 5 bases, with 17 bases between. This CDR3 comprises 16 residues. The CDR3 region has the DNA TGTGCCAGCAGTTTATACGGAGCTCAAAATTGGTATGGCTACACCTTC. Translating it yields CASSLYGAQNWYGYTF.

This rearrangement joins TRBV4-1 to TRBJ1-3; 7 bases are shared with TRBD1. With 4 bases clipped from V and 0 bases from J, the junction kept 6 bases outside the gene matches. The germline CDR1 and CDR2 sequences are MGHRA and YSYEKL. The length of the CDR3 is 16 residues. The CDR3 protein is CASSPAGGLSGNTIYF. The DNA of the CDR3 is TGCGCCAGCAGCCCGGCAGGGGGGCTCTCTGGAAACACCATATATTTT.

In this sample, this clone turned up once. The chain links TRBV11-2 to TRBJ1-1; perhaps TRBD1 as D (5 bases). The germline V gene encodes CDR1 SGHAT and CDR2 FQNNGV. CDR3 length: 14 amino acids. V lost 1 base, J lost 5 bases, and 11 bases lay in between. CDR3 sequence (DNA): TGTGCCAGCAGCTTAGGCCAGGGTTTAACTGAAGCTTTCTTT. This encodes CASSLGQGLTEAFF. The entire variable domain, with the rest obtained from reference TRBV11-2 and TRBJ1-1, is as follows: EAGVAQSPRYKIIEKRQSVAFWCNPISGHATLYWYQQILGQGPKLLIQFQNNGVVDDSQLPKDRFSAERLKGVDSTLKIQPAKLEDSAVYLCASSLGQGLTEAFFGQGTRLTVV.

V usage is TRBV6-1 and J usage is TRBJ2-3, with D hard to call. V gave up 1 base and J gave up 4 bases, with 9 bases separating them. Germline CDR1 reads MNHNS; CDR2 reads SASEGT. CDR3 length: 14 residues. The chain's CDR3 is CASSEGPNPDTQYF. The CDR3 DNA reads TGTGCCAGCAGTGAAGGGCCAAACCCAGATACGCAGTATTTT.

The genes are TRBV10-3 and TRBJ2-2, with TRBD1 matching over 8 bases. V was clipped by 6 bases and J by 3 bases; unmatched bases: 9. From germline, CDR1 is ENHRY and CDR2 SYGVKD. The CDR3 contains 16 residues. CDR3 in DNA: TGTGCCATCAGCGTCACAGGGGGTGGGTACACCGGGGAGCTGTTTTTT. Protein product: CAISVTGGGYTGELFF.

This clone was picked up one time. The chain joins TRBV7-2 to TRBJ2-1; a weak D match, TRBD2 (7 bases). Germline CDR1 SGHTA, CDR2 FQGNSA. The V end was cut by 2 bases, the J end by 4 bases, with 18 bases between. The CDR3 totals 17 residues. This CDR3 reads CASSLFLGRGLYNEQFF. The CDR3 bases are TGTGCCAGCAGCTTATTTCTGGGGCGGGGGCTTTACAATGAGCAGTTCTTC.

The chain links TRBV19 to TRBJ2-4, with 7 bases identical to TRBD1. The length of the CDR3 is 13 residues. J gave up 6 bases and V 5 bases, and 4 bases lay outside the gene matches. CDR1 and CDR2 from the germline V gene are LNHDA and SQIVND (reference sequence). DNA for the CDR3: TGTGCCAGTAGTGTTAACAGGGGAAACATTCAGTACTTC. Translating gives CASSVNRGNIQYF.